These 32 T cell receptor beta chains originate from one sample sequenced in a study of T cell responses to AZD1222 COVID-19 vaccine. Here immunoSEQ multiplex PCR was the method, and the copy in TCRdb shows in-frame clones only, minus some. Found here are just under 90,000 clones, around 90% of them singletons; the top ten hold roughly 5.8%. Sequencing used peripheral blood, obtained on day 0 of AZD1222 vaccination. These receptor sequences come from an adult in good health.

The CDR3: CASSETWSSGYTF. Written as DNA, the CDR3 is TGTGCCAGCAGTGAAACCTGGTCCAGTGGCTACACCTTC. V is TRBV6-1 and J is TRBJ1-2, with D unresolved. Trimming took off 2 bases at V and 7 bases at J, with 11 bases between the two ends. This CDR3 comprises 13 residues. Germline V lookup: CDR1 MNHNS, CDR2 SASEGT.

The chain is built from TRBV18 and TRBJ1-1; a weak D match, TRBD1 (5 bases). This CDR3 contains 13 residues. V gave up 4 bases and J gave up 1 base, with 7 bases separating them. Germline lookup yields CDR1 KGHSH and CDR2 LQKENI. CDR3 coding DNA: TGTGCCAGCTCACAACAGGAGAACACTGAAGCTTTCTTT. This translates into CASSQQENTEAFF. Based on the CDR3 plus reference TRBV18 and TRBJ1-1, the full variable domain is NAGVMQNPRHLVRRRGQEARLRCSPMKGHSHVYWYRQLPEEGLKFMVYLQKENIIDESGMPKERFSAEFPKEGPSILRIQQVVRGDSAAYFCASSQQENTEAFFGQGTRLTVV.

The J gene is TRBJ2-2, the V gene TRBV4-2; 9 bases are a match to TRBD2. CDR1 is LGHNA, CDR2 YNFKEQ, per germline. J gave up 5 bases and V 1 base, and 5 bases lay outside the gene matches. The CDR3 loop spans 16 amino acids. CDR3 bases: TGTGCCAGCAGCCAAGTTAGCGGGAGTTCGACCGGGGAGCTGTTTTTT. Amino acids: CASSQVSGSSTGELFF.

V is TRBV18 and J is TRBJ2-7; 7 positions match TRBD2. Germline loops: CDR1 KGHSH, CDR2 LQKENI. This CDR3 has 14 residues. V shed 1 base, J shed 0 bases, and the junction held 0 bases outside the gene matches. Here the CDR3 reads CASSPRGGSYEQYF. CDR3 nucleotides: TGTGCCAGCTCACCACGGGGGGGCTCCTACGAGCAGTACTTC.

V gene TRBV25-1 combines with J gene TRBJ1-2, with D possibly matching TRBD1 (5 bases). The CDR3 is 14 amino acids. V shed 4 bases and J shed 0 bases, with 9 bases lying between them. The germline gives CDR1 MGHDK, CDR2 SYGVNS. CDR3 DNA sequence: TGTGCCAGCAGTGCCGGGGGATCTAACTATGGCTACACCTTC. Amino acid sequence: CASSAGGSNYGYTF.

This clone occurred a few times. V usage is TRBV24-1 and J usage is TRBJ2-6; D gene unclear. The CDR3 runs to 16 residues. Germline-derived CDR1 and CDR2 are KGHDR and SFDVKD. Trimming stripped 4 bases from V and 0 bases from J, with 9 bases between. The DNA for the CDR3 is TGTGCCACCAGTGAACCGACAACCTCTGGGGCCAACGTCCTGACTTTC. Translating gives CATSEPTTSGANVLTF.

The chain is built from TRBV6-1 and TRBJ1-5; possibly TRBD1 for D (6 bases). V dropped 1 base and J dropped 2 bases, with 15 bases sitting between them. CDR1 MNHNS and CDR2 SASEGT come from the germline V gene. The CDR3 length is 17 residues. The CDR3 coding sequence is TGTGCCAGCAGTGAAGTTGGGGGCGGCAAGCGCAATCAGCCCCAGCATTTT. This sequence encodes CASSEVGGGKRNQPQHF.

The rearrangement links TRBV2 to TRBJ2-4; the match to TRBD1 covers 9 bases. J was trimmed by 3 bases and V by 6 bases; bases with no gene match: 12. The germline CDR1 and CDR2 sequences are SNHLY and FYNNEI. The CDR3 is 17 amino acids. CDR3 sequence (DNA): TGTGCCAGCAGCCTTCGAATACAGGGGGCGGGCAAAAACATTCAGTACTTC. Its translation is CASSLRIQGAGKNIQYF.

V is TRBV9 and J is TRBJ2-1; D remains ambiguous. CDR1 and CDR2 from the germline V gene are SGDLS and YYNGEE. The CDR3 covers 14 residues. Trimming pared 0 bases from V and 0 bases from J, leaving 4 bases between. CDR3 nucleotide sequence: TGTGCCAGCAGCGTAGTAGTCTCCTACAATGAGCAGTTCTTC. As protein: CASSVVVSYNEQFF.

V is TRBV11-2 and J is TRBJ1-1, with D uncertain. CDR1 and CDR2 from the germline V gene are SGHAT and FQNNGV. Trimming stripped 0 bases from V and 1 base from J, with 6 bases between. The CDR3 spans 14 residues. CDR3 sequence reads: CASSLDPANTEAFF. The DNA of the CDR3 is TGTGCCAGCAGCTTAGATCCCGCGAACACTGAAGCTTTCTTT. Together with reference TRBV11-2 and TRBJ1-1, the CDR3 gives the full variable domain: EAGVAQSPRYKIIEKRQSVAFWCNPISGHATLYWYQQILGQGPKLLIQFQNNGVVDDSQLPKDRFSAERLKGVDSTLKIQPAKLEDSAVYLCASSLDPANTEAFFGQGTRLTVV.

The rearrangement links TRBV20-1 to TRBJ2-7; TRBD2 agrees at 12 bases. The CDR3 spans 17 residues. V was pared by 3 bases and J by 3 bases, with 12 bases of the junction left unmatched. The germline V gene encodes CDR1 DFQATT and CDR2 SNEGSKA (reference sequence). CDR3 in DNA: TGCAGTGCTAGTAGGCTAGCGGGAGGGGGGCTGGTCTACGAGCAGTACTTC. This encodes CSASRLAGGGLVYEQYF.

This rearrangement joins TRBV6-2 or TRBV6-3 to TRBJ2-7, with unresolved D. Germline V gives CDR1 MNHEY, CDR2 SVGEGT. The CDR3 totals 18 residues. Trimming left V 2 bases short and J 2 bases short, with 22 bases between. CDR3 DNA sequence: TGTGCCAGCAGTTACGAACCCCCTGCAATTCGACGGACCTACGAGCAGTACTTC. It encodes CASSYEPPAIRRTYEQYF.

This sequence joins TRBV28 and TRBJ2-7; TRBD2 aligns across 9 bases. CDR1 and CDR2 from the germline V gene are MDHEN and SYDVKM. This CDR3 region has 14 residues. V was clipped by 10 bases and J by 2 bases; unmatched bases: 9. The CDR3 bases are TGTGCCACCAAGCGGGGGGTCAAGCCCTACGAGCAGTACTTC. Translation gives CATKRGVKPYEQYF.

The chain uses TRBV7-3 and TRBJ1-2, with D possibly matching TRBD1 (6 bases). Looked up from germline, CDR1 is SGHTA and CDR2 is FQGTGA. Trimming cost V 5 bases and J 3 bases, with 13 bases left between them. This CDR3 has 14 residues. CDR3 in amino acids: CASSPTGTDYGYTF. The CDR3 bases are TGTGCCAGCAGCCCAACAGGGACGGACTATGGCTACACCTTC. Combining the CDR3 with reference TRBV7-3 and TRBJ1-2 gives the whole variable domain GAGVSQTPSNKVTEKGKYVELRCDPISGHTALYWYRQSLGQGPEFLIYFQGTGAADDSGLPNDRFFAVRPEGSVSTLKIQRTERGDSAVYLCASSPTGTDYGYTFGSGTRLTVV.

The chain carries TRBV6-5 and TRBJ1-5; D may be TRBD1 (6 bases). V gave up 5 bases and J gave up 2 bases, with 13 bases separating them. The germline V gene has CDR1 MNHEY and CDR2 SVGAGI. The CDR3 loop spans 15 amino acids. CDR3 coding DNA: TGTGCCAGCAGTCCGGGGGGGGCGGGCAATCAGCCCCAGCATTTT. It codes for CASSPGGAGNQPQHF.

This chain joins TRBV19 and TRBJ2-5, with 11 bases aligning to TRBD2. The CDR3 length is 15 residues. After removal of 6 bases from V and 1 base from J, the junction contained 4 bases not matched to a gene. Germline CDR1 is LNHDA and CDR2 is SQIVND (reference sequence). CDR3 coding DNA: TGTGCCAGTAGGCTGACTAGCGGGACCCAAGAGACCCAGTACTTC. It codes for CASRLTSGTQETQYF.

The chain employs TRBV7-8 and TRBJ2-3; a weak D match, TRBD2 (7 bases). In germline, CDR1 is SGHVS, CDR2 FQNEAQ. This CDR3 spans 16 amino acids. Trimming stripped 7 bases from V and 1 base from J, with 18 bases between. The CDR3 spells CASKGRGAVGTDTQYF. CDR3 bases: TGTGCCAGCAAAGGCCGGGGGGCGGTCGGCACAGATACGCAGTATTTT.

The chain links TRBV28 to TRBJ2-7; TRBD1 matches at 12 bases. Germline lookup yields CDR1 MDHEN and CDR2 SYDVKM. The CDR3 spans 15 residues. After removal of 5 bases from V and 4 bases from J, the junction contained 6 bases not matched to a gene. The CDR3 loop reads CASSTPGQGAYEQYF. CDR3 DNA: TGTGCCAGCAGTACACCGGGACAGGGGGCGTACGAGCAGTACTTC.

The CDR3 reads CASHLGNTEAFF. The CDR3 DNA reads as TGTGCCAGCCACCTCGGGAACACTGAAGCTTTCTTT. This chain uses TRBV19 with TRBJ1-1; no firm D call. CDR1 LNHDA and CDR2 SQIVND come from the germline V gene (reference sequence). The CDR3 extends over 12 amino acids. Trimming pared 9 bases from V and 1 base from J, leaving 9 bases between.

This sequence joins TRBV5-8 and TRBJ2-3; possibly TRBD1 for D (6 bases). V lost 4 bases, J lost 1 base, and 10 bases lay in between. CDR3 size: 14 residues. Germline V gives CDR1 SGHTS, CDR2 YDEGEE. CDR3 sequence: CASSGGQRTDTQYF. The CDR3 nucleotides read TGTGCCAGCAGCGGAGGACAGCGCACAGATACGCAGTATTTT.

CDR3 protein: CASSRTGEGFGGEAFF. CDR3 DNA sequence: TGTGCCAGCAGCCGAACAGGGGAGGGGTTCGGGGGTGAAGCTTTCTTT. This chain joins TRBV7-9 and TRBJ1-1; 7 nucleotides line up with TRBD1. V was pared by 5 bases and J by 7 bases, with 16 bases of the junction left unmatched. The CDR3 consists of 16 residues. Germline-derived CDR1 and CDR2 are SEHNR and FQNEAQ (reference sequence).

This clone has a single count. V and J are TRBV5-1 and TRBJ2-1; no reliable D call. Germline loops: CDR1 SGHRS, CDR2 YFSETQ. CDR3 length: 13 amino acids. The V end was cut by 0 bases, the J end by 5 bases, with 6 bases between. CDR3 in amino acids: CASSLDPHNEQFF. The CDR3 bases are TGCGCCAGCAGCTTGGACCCGCACAATGAGCAGTTCTTC.

In its sample, this clone was seen once. V gene TRBV19 combines with J gene TRBJ2-2, with 7 bases aligning to TRBD2. This CDR3 spans 16 amino acids. V was pared by 3 bases and J by 4 bases, with 8 bases of the junction left unmatched. Looked up from germline, CDR1 is LNHDA and CDR2 is SQIVND (reference sequence). This CDR3 reads CASSIGLAVPTGELFF. The CDR3 DNA follows: TGTGCCAGTAGTATCGGGCTAGCGGTTCCCACCGGGGAGCTGTTTTTT.

The chain employs TRBV19 and TRBJ2-2; perhaps D is TRBD1 or TRBD2 (5 bases each). Per germline, CDR1 LNHDA and CDR2 SQIVND (reference sequence). This CDR3 is 14 amino acids long. Trimming removed 6 bases at V and 5 bases at J, with 13 bases between. The DNA of the CDR3 is TGTGCCAGTAGCATACTCGGGGCTACCGGGGAGCTGTTTTTT. Amino acid sequence: CASSILGATGELFF.

The chain has TRBV7-2 and TRBJ2-1, with unresolved D. This CDR3 region has 17 residues. The germline V gene encodes CDR1 SGHTA and CDR2 FQGNSA. V was pared by 5 bases and J by 4 bases, with 21 bases between. CDR3 DNA: TGTGCCAGCAGCCAACCCCCTTATGGCGCTAAGTACAATGAGCAGTTCTTC. Translating gives CASSQPPYGAKYNEQFF. The full variable domain, rest sourced from reference TRBV7-2 and TRBJ2-1, is GAGVSQSPSNKVTEKGKDVELRCDPISGHTALYWYRQSLGQGLEFLIYFQGNSAPDKSGLPSDRFSAERTGGSVSTLTIQRTQQEDSAVYLCASSQPPYGAKYNEQFFGPGTRLTVL.

The chain recombines TRBV9 with TRBJ1-6; unclear D gene. CDR1 SGDLS and CDR2 YYNGEE come from the germline V gene. The CDR3 has 14 residues. V lost 3 bases and J lost 9, with 13 bases in between. CDR3 coding DNA: TGTGCCAGCAGCGAGCAACTGGCTTCTTCACCCCTCCACTTT. Protein sequence: CASSEQLASSPLHF.

V gene TRBV11-2 combines with J gene TRBJ2-1, with D perhaps matching TRBD1 or TRBD2 (5 bases each). The V end lost 5 bases, the J end lost 1 base, and 12 bases lay between the germline ends. Germline V CDR1 and CDR2: SGHAT, FQNNGV. This CDR3 is built from 15 residues. This chain's CDR3 is CASSATRGSYNEQFF. Here the CDR3 DNA reads TGTGCCAGCAGCGCGACGAGGGGTTCCTACAATGAGCAGTTCTTC.

The genes are TRBV14 and TRBJ2-3, with TRBD1 identical over 8 bases. With 4 bases clipped from V and 4 bases from J, the junction kept 16 bases outside the gene matches. Germline CDR1 reads SGHDN; CDR2 reads FVKESK. The CDR3 totals 18 residues. The DNA for the CDR3 is TGTGCCAGCAGCCGTAGAAGGGGGCGGACAGGGACAGCAGATACGCAGTATTTT. As protein: CASSRRRGRTGTADTQYF.

This clone was counted a few times. V gene TRBV13 combines with J gene TRBJ1-6; D uncertain. This CDR3 is built from 12 residues. Trimming took off 4 bases at V and 10 bases at J, with 8 bases between the two ends. The germline CDR1 and CDR2 sequences are PRHDT and FYEKMQ (reference sequence). The DNA of the CDR3 is TGTGCCAGCAGCTCACTGGGGTCACCCCTCCACTTT. Protein sequence: CASSSLGSPLHF.

The genes are TRBV12-5 and TRBJ1-1, with D possibly TRBD1 on 5 matching bases. V lost 4 bases and J lost 4, with 19 bases in between. The V gene's germline CDR1 is LGHNT and CDR2 FRNRAP. This CDR3 has 16 amino acids. CDR3 amino acids: CASGSTGDSRSTEAFF. Here the CDR3 DNA reads TGTGCTAGTGGTTCCACGGGGGATTCCAGGAGCACTGAAGCTTTCTTT.

This clone was counted a single time. The V and J genes are TRBV5-1 and TRBJ2-7; 7 positions agree with TRBD1. V lost 2 bases and J lost 5; bases outside the gene matches: 4. This CDR3 spans 13 amino acids. Germline V gives CDR1 SGHRS, CDR2 YFSETQ. The CDR3 sequence is CASSFTGVHEQYF. The CDR3 DNA follows: TGCGCCAGCAGCTTTACAGGGGTCCACGAGCAGTACTTC.

The chain is built from TRBV28 and TRBJ1-1; D gene uncertain. Germline V gene lookup returns CDR1 MDHEN and CDR2 SYDVKM. The CDR3 has 11 amino acids. The V and J ends lost 4 bases and 5 bases respectively, with 5 bases between them. As DNA, the CDR3 is TGTGCCAGCAGTTACATAACTGAAGCTTTCTTT. As protein: CASSYITEAFF.